This T cell receptor beta chain came from a study of T-cell reconstitution after alpha-beta-depleted transplantation in children. Molecular barcoding with unique molecular identifiers was used for the TCRbeta library. TCRdb passed the PCR reads through MiXCR, listing each CDR3 protein once. Here the sample spans hundreds of thousands of distinct CDR3 sequences, 8.2% being singletons. This clonotype was found many times. The antigen remains undetermined. Findings and caveats of the study: At one year after transplant, newly produced T cells mostly accounted for T-cell counts and diversity.

Sequencing used PBMCs, mostly from graft donor cells, obtained 180 days after TCRalphabeta/CD19-depleted stem cell transplant. The clonotype comes from a male patient between 10 and 17 years old who had a stem cell transplant for acute lymphoblastic leukemia, so the T cells may come from the graft donor.

CDR3 sequence reads: CSARDQMRFQETQYF. The CDR3 DNA reads as TGCAGTGCTAGGGACCAAATGAGATTTCAAGAGACCCAGTACTTC. The rearrangement uses TRBV20-1 and TRBJ2-5, with D unclear. V lost 3 bases and J 2 bases, leaving 16 bases between the germline ends. Germline V gene lookup returns CDR1 DFQATT and CDR2 SNEGSKA (reference sequence). The CDR3 sequence is 15 residues long.